A selection of T cell receptor beta chains follows, all from one sample in a study of cytomegalovirus exposure and HLA in healthy donors. Generated by immunoSEQ multiplex PCR, the TCRdb table keeps only in-frame clones and is missing some. The sample gives just over 150,000 clones, 60% to 85% of which show up once; around 1.5% is in the top ten. Material: PBMCs. Receptor source: a woman aged 25-40 years in good health and CMV-seronegative. Both conserved end residues are part of each CDR3. The order of the fields is D gene, clone size, J gene, V gene, CDR3 protein, CDR3 DNA. The D gene is left open where the match is weak. Clone size is shown for a subset of rows, as once, few, many or a class of expanded clone.

TRBD1	NA	TRBJ1-5	TRBV6-5	CASSPGTGINQPQHF	TGTGCCAGCAGTCCCGGGACAGGGATCAATCAGCCCCAGCATTTT
NA	once	TRBJ1-6	TRBV6-1	CASISGGFNSPLHF	TGTGCCAGCATAAGTGGGGGGTTCAATTCACCCCTCCACTTT
TRBD2	NA	TRBJ2-1	TRBV7-8	CASSLAQRGGRNEQFF	TGTGCCAGCAGCTTAGCGCAGCGGGGGGGCCGGAATGAGCAGTTCTTC
NA	few	TRBJ1-2	TRBV11-1	CASSLVSGRGYTF	TGTGCCAGCAGCTTAGTTTCGGGTAGGGGCTACACCTTC
TRBD1	once	TRBJ1-1	TRBV14	CASSSQGYTEAFF	TGTGCCAGCAGCTCACAGGGGTACACTGAAGCTTTCTTT
TRBD1	NA	TRBJ1-6	TRBV30	CAWRTGSNSPLHF	TGTGCCTGGAGGACAGGGAGCAATTCACCCCTCCACTTT
NA	NA	TRBJ2-5	TRBV6-5	CASTPGGETQYF	TGTGCCAGCACCCCCGGCGGGGAGACCCAGTACTTC
TRBD1	NA	TRBJ1-1	TRBV10-3	CAISGQNGNTEAFF	TGTGCCATCTCGGGACAGAATGGGAACACTGAAGCTTTCTTT
NA	NA	TRBJ1-2	TRBV6-5	CASSYSTAGFYGYTF	TGTGCCAGCAGTTACTCGACGGCAGGGTTCTATGGCTACACCTTC
NA	few	TRBJ2-6	TRBV4-1	CASSLSVLRGPNVLTF	TGCGCCAGCAGCCTATCGGTCCTTCGAGGGCCCAACGTCCTGACTTTC
NA	NA	TRBJ1-4	TRBV29-1	CSVGQGNEKLFF	TGCAGCGTTGGTCAGGGAAATGAAAAACTGTTTTTT
NA	NA	TRBJ2-3	TRBV27	CASSSFDTQYF	TGTGCCAGCAGTTCGTTTGATACGCAGTATTTT
NA	NA	TRBJ1-2	TRBV14	CASSQAGIHGYTF	TGTGCCAGCAGCCAAGCTGGCATTCATGGCTACACCTTC
NA	NA	TRBJ1-3	TRBV9	CASSVAGGAGNTIYF	TGTGCCAGCAGCGTAGCTGGAGGGGCTGGAAACACCATATATTTT
TRBD1	NA	TRBJ1-6	TRBV7-2	CASRLTGSSYNSPLHF	TGTGCCAGCAGACTGACAGGGAGCTCCTATAATTCACCCCTCCACTTT
NA	NA	TRBJ1-1	TRBV19	CASSVRLGNTEAFF	TGTGCCAGTAGTGTCAGGTTGGGGAACACTGAAGCTTTCTTT
NA	NA	TRBJ2-1	TRBV29-1	CSVETGVADSYNEQFF	TGCAGCGTTGAAACTGGGGTAGCGGACTCCTACAATGAGCAGTTCTTC
NA	NA	TRBJ2-5	TRBV6-5	CASSYSGGEWETQYF	TGTGCCAGCAGTTACTCCGGCGGGGAATGGGAGACCCAGTACTTC
NA	few	TRBJ2-6	TRBV6-5	CASSYDSSGANVLTF	TGTGCCAGCAGTTACGACAGCTCTGGGGCCAACGTCCTGACTTTC
NA	NA	TRBJ1-1	TRBV5-1	CASSLGAGNTEAFF	TGCGCCAGCAGCTTGGGGGCGGGTAACACTGAAGCTTTCTTT
NA	NA	TRBJ1-5	TRBV30	CAWSTGGFGSNQPQHF	TGTGCCTGGAGTACGGGAGGATTTGGGAGCAATCAGCCCCAGCATTTT
TRBD2	NA	TRBJ2-3	TRBV28	CASSFALGLAGGPTDTQYF	TGTGCCAGCAGTTTCGCCTTGGGACTAGCGGGGGGGCCGACAGATACGCAGTATTTT
NA	NA	TRBJ2-2	TRBV9	CASSFNGNTGELFF	TGTGCCAGCAGCTTTAACGGGAACACCGGGGAGCTGTTTTTT
NA	NA	TRBJ1-6	TRBV27	CASSAGGQGSPLHF	TGTGCCAGCAGCGCGGGGGGGCAAGGGTCACCCCTCCACTTT